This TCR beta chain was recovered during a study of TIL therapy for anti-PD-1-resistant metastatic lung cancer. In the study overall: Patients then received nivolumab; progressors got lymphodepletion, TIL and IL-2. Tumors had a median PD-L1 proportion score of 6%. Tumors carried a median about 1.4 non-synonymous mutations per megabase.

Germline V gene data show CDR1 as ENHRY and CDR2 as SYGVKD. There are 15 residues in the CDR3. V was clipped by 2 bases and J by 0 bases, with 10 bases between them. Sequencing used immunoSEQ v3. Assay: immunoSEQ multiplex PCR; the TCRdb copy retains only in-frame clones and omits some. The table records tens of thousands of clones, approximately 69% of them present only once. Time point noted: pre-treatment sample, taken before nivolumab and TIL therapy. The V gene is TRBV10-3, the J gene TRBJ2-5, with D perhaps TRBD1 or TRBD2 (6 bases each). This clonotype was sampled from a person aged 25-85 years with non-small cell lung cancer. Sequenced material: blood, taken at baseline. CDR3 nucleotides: TGTGCCATCAGTGAGCTAGGGGGGAACCAAGAGACCCAGTACTTC. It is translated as CAISELGGNQETQYF.